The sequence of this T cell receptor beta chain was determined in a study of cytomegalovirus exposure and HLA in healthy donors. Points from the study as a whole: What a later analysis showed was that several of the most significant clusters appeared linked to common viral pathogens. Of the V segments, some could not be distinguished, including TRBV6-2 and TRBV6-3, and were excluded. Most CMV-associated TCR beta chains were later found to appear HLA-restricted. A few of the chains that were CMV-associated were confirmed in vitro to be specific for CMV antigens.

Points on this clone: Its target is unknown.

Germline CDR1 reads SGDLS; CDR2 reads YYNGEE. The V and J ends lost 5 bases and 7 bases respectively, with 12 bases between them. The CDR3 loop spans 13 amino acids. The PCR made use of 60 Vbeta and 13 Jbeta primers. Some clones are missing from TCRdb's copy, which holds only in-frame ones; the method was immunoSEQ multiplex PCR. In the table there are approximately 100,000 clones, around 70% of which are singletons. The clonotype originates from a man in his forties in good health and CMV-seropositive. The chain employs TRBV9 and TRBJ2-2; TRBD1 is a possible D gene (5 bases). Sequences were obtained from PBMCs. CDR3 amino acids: CASRDNQGGELFF. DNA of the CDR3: TGTGCCAGCAGAGACAACCAGGGCGGGGAGCTGTTTTTT.